This is a list of T cell receptor beta chains from one sample in a study of shared clonotypes between healthy human individuals. Measured with immunoSEQ multiplex PCR; TCRdb has only the in-frame clones, and not every one. The sample has around 2,000,000 clones, about 95% seen once. Material: naive CD4+ T cells sorted from blood. The receptors come from a man aged 18 to 30 in good health. Each CDR3 is given with its conserved first and last residue. The D gene is left open where the match is weak. Size is omitted from some rows. Given values are once, few, many or a class for expanded clones.

J gene: TRBJ2-3
clone size: -
V gene: TRBV10-1
D gene: TRBD1
CDR3 DNA: TGCGCCAGCAGTGAGTCTAGGACAGGGTCAGATACGCAGTATTTT
CDR3 protein: CASSESRTGSDTQYF

J gene: TRBJ1-4
clone size: -
V gene: TRBV9
D gene: TRBD1
CDR3 DNA: TGTGCCAGCAGCGTGGGACAGACTCCAACTAATGAAAAACTGTTTTTT
CDR3 protein: CASSVGQTPTNEKLFF

J gene: TRBJ2-3
clone size: -
V gene: TRBV7-9
D gene: TRBD2
CDR3 DNA: TGTGCCAGCAGGTTTTCAGGGACTAGCGGCCTCACAGATACGCAGTATTTT
CDR3 protein: CASRFSGTSGLTDTQYF

J gene: TRBJ2-1
clone size: -
V gene: TRBV9
D gene: -
CDR3 DNA: TGTGCCAGCAGCGTAGCGGGGGGCGGGTTTAATGAGCAGTTCTTC
CDR3 protein: CASSVAGGGFNEQFF

J gene: TRBJ2-7
clone size: -
V gene: TRBV27
D gene: -
CDR3 DNA: TGTGCCAGCAGTAGAATATTAGCGAGGATCTACGAGCAGTACTTC
CDR3 protein: CASSRILARIYEQYF

J gene: TRBJ1-2
clone size: -
V gene: TRBV19
D gene: TRBD1
CDR3 DNA: TGTGCCAGTACCGACGGACAGGGCACTAACTATGGCTACACCTTC
CDR3 protein: CASTDGQGTNYGYTF

J gene: TRBJ2-2
clone size: once
V gene: TRBV7-8
D gene: -
CDR3 DNA: TGTGCCAGCAGCCCCGTGTACACCGGGGAGCTGTTTTTT
CDR3 protein: CASSPVYTGELFF

J gene: TRBJ2-2
clone size: -
V gene: TRBV6-5
D gene: -
CDR3 DNA: TGTGCCAGCAGTGGCCCAAACACCGGGGAGCTGTTTTTT
CDR3 protein: CASSGPNTGELFF

J gene: TRBJ1-6
clone size: -
V gene: TRBV29-1
D gene: -
CDR3 DNA: TGCAGCGCTAGGGTATCCGGGTTAGATTCACCCCTCCACTTT
CDR3 protein: CSARVSGLDSPLHF

J gene: TRBJ1-5
clone size: -
V gene: TRBV6-6
D gene: -
CDR3 DNA: TGTGCCAGCAACGCCGGGACGGATAATCGGCCCCAGCATTTT
CDR3 protein: CASNAGTDNRPQHF

J gene: TRBJ1-2
clone size: -
V gene: TRBV29-1
D gene: TRBD1
CDR3 DNA: TGCAGCGTTGAACGGCAGGGGGAGGATGGCTACACCTTC
CDR3 protein: CSVERQGEDGYTF

J gene: TRBJ1-2
clone size: few
V gene: TRBV2
D gene: TRBD1
CDR3 DNA: TGTGCCAGCAGGGATAGAACGGGACAGCCTAACTATGGCTACACCTTC
CDR3 protein: CASRDRTGQPNYGYTF

J gene: TRBJ1-4
clone size: -
V gene: TRBV30
D gene: -
CDR3 DNA: TGTGCCTGGAGAGGTCCTCAGCCCGGGGCTAATGAAAAACTGTTTTTT
CDR3 protein: CAWRGPQPGANEKLFF

J gene: TRBJ2-7
clone size: -
V gene: TRBV7-9
D gene: -
CDR3 DNA: TGTGCCAGCAGCTTAGTAACCGGGACCCGAAGGGACCACGAGCAGTACTTC
CDR3 protein: CASSLVTGTRRDHEQYF

J gene: TRBJ1-2
clone size: -
V gene: TRBV6-1
D gene: TRBD1
CDR3 DNA: TGTGCCAGCAGTGTGGCAGGGGGTTATGGCTACACCTTC
CDR3 protein: CASSVAGGYGYTF

J gene: TRBJ2-3
clone size: -
V gene: TRBV29-1
D gene: -
CDR3 DNA: TGCAGCCTTCATACGCAGTATTTT
CDR3 protein: CSLHTQYF

J gene: TRBJ2-1
clone size: -
V gene: TRBV6-1
D gene: -
CDR3 DNA: TGTGCCAGCGAGTTTGCTCTCTCCTACAATGAGCAGTTCTTC
CDR3 protein: CASEFALSYNEQFF

J gene: TRBJ2-6
clone size: -
V gene: TRBV5-4
D gene: -
CDR3 DNA: TGTGCCAGCAGCTTGCCGATCGTCTCTGGGGCCAACGTCCTGACTTTC
CDR3 protein: CASSLPIVSGANVLTF

J gene: TRBJ1-1
clone size: -
V gene: TRBV20-1
D gene: -
CDR3 DNA: TGCAGTGCTGTCCCTGAAGCTTTCTTT
CDR3 protein: CSAVPEAFF

J gene: TRBJ2-7
clone size: -
V gene: TRBV6-5
D gene: -
CDR3 DNA: TGTGCCAGCAGTAAGACCGGGACCCTAACCTACGAGCAGTACTTC
CDR3 protein: CASSKTGTLTYEQYF

J gene: TRBJ2-2
clone size: -
V gene: TRBV28
D gene: -
CDR3 DNA: TGTGCCAGCAGTCAATCGGGGAATACCGGGGAGCTGTTTTTT
CDR3 protein: CASSQSGNTGELFF

J gene: TRBJ2-7
clone size: -
V gene: TRBV4-3
D gene: TRBD2
CDR3 DNA: TGCGCCAGCAGCCAAGATCTAGCGGCTCGACGATACGAGCAGTACTTC
CDR3 protein: CASSQDLAARRYEQYF

J gene: TRBJ1-2
clone size: -
V gene: TRBV7-7
D gene: -
CDR3 DNA: TGTGCTAGCAGCTTAGATTTAGCCTATGGCTACACCTTC
CDR3 protein: CASSLDLAYGYTF

J gene: TRBJ2-7
clone size: many
V gene: TRBV6-5
D gene: TRBD1
CDR3 DNA: TGTGCCAGCAGTCACGGGACAGGTATCTACGAGCAGTACTTC
CDR3 protein: CASSHGTGIYEQYF

J gene: TRBJ2-3
clone size: -
V gene: TRBV5-1
D gene: -
CDR3 DNA: TGCGCCAGCAGCTTGGTAGGGACAGATACGCAGTATTTT
CDR3 protein: CASSLVGTDTQYF

J gene: TRBJ2-2
clone size: -
V gene: TRBV5-4
D gene: TRBD1
CDR3 DNA: TGTGCCAGCAGCTTGGGTGGGTCGACAGGGGTGAACACCGGGGAGCTGTTTTTT
CDR3 protein: CASSLGGSTGVNTGELFF

J gene: TRBJ2-7
clone size: -
V gene: TRBV30
D gene: TRBD1
CDR3 DNA: TGTGCCTGGACCCAGGGACAGGCAGGCTACGAGCAGTACTTC
CDR3 protein: CAWTQGQAGYEQYF

J gene: TRBJ1-4
clone size: -
V gene: TRBV30
D gene: -
CDR3 DNA: TGTGCCGCGAAGGATGAAAAACTGTTTTTT
CDR3 protein: CAAKDEKLFF

J gene: TRBJ2-7
clone size: -
V gene: TRBV6-1
D gene: TRBD1
CDR3 DNA: TGTGCCAGCAGTCAGGACAGGGCTAACGGCGAGCAGTACTTC
CDR3 protein: CASSQDRANGEQYF

J gene: TRBJ1-1
clone size: -
V gene: TRBV7-2
D gene: -
CDR3 DNA: TGTGCCAGCAGCCTCGGAATGAACACTGAAGCTTTCTTT
CDR3 protein: CASSLGMNTEAFF

J gene: TRBJ1-1
clone size: -
V gene: TRBV29-1
D gene: -
CDR3 DNA: TGCAGCGCCCCTCGGGGGGGTGTTACTGAAGCTTTCTTT
CDR3 protein: CSAPRGGVTEAFF

J gene: TRBJ1-1
clone size: -
V gene: TRBV30
D gene: -
CDR3 DNA: TGTGCCTGGAGTCCCTCGCTGAGCACTGAAGCTTTCTTT
CDR3 protein: CAWSPSLSTEAFF

J gene: TRBJ2-1
clone size: -
V gene: TRBV6-5
D gene: TRBD2
CDR3 DNA: TGTGCCAGCAGTACCCCATCGACTAGCGGGGGTGAGCAGTTCTTC
CDR3 protein: CASSTPSTSGGEQFF

J gene: TRBJ2-7
clone size: -
V gene: TRBV27
D gene: -
CDR3 DNA: TGTGCCAGCAGTTCACTCCCTACCGAGCAGTACTTC
CDR3 protein: CASSSLPTEQYF

J gene: TRBJ2-7
clone size: -
V gene: TRBV30
D gene: -
CDR3 DNA: TGTGCCTGGAGTGTAGACGGGGGGACAAAACAGTACTTC
CDR3 protein: CAWSVDGGTKQYF

J gene: TRBJ1-2
clone size: -
V gene: TRBV6-6
D gene: TRBD1
CDR3 DNA: TGTGCCAGCAGTTACCCCGGGACAGGTAGCTACACCTTC
CDR3 protein: CASSYPGTGSYTF

J gene: TRBJ1-1
clone size: -
V gene: TRBV5-4
D gene: TRBD1
CDR3 DNA: TGTGCCAGCAGCCCAAACAGGGGGGAGACTGAAGCTTTCTTT
CDR3 protein: CASSPNRGETEAFF

J gene: TRBJ2-5
clone size: once
V gene: TRBV29-1
D gene: -
CDR3 DNA: TGCAGCGTTGAAAGGGGGAATAGCCAAGAGACCCAGTACTTC
CDR3 protein: CSVERGNSQETQYF

J gene: TRBJ1-1
clone size: -
V gene: TRBV28
D gene: -
CDR3 DNA: TGTGCCAGCAGTTCCCCGACAGGACTGAACACTGAAGCTTTCTTT
CDR3 protein: CASSSPTGLNTEAFF

J gene: TRBJ1-2
clone size: -
V gene: TRBV7-9
D gene: TRBD1
CDR3 DNA: TGTGCCAGCAGCGGACAGGGGAACTATGGCTACACCTTC
CDR3 protein: CASSGQGNYGYTF

J gene: TRBJ1-3
clone size: -
V gene: TRBV19
D gene: -
CDR3 DNA: TGTGCCAGAGGCAACTCCAGGCTTGCTGGAAACACCATATATTTT
CDR3 protein: CARGNSRLAGNTIYF

J gene: TRBJ2-7
clone size: -
V gene: TRBV19
D gene: -
CDR3 DNA: TGTGCCAGTAGTATTTGGGCAGCTACCCCCTACGAGCAGTACTTC
CDR3 protein: CASSIWAATPYEQYF

J gene: TRBJ2-5
clone size: -
V gene: TRBV4-1
D gene: -
CDR3 DNA: TGCGCCAGCAGCCAGCGGACCCCGGGGGCGCAAGAGACCCAGTACTTC
CDR3 protein: CASSQRTPGAQETQYF

J gene: TRBJ2-3
clone size: -
V gene: TRBV11-2
D gene: -
CDR3 DNA: TGTGCCAGCAGCGTAAGCAGGGTCGTGGGGTCCACAGATACGCAGTATTTT
CDR3 protein: CASSVSRVVGSTDTQYF

J gene: TRBJ2-3
clone size: -
V gene: TRBV7-2
D gene: -
CDR3 DNA: TGTGCCAGCAGCTTAGTTGTGGGAGTCGTCGGTACGCAGTATTTT
CDR3 protein: CASSLVVGVVGTQYF

J gene: TRBJ1-2
clone size: -
V gene: TRBV15
D gene: TRBD1
CDR3 DNA: TGTGCCACCAGCAGAGCAAGAAACAGGGGAGGCTACACCTTC
CDR3 protein: CATSRARNRGGYTF

J gene: TRBJ1-1
clone size: -
V gene: TRBV4-2
D gene: TRBD1
CDR3 DNA: TGTGCCAGCAGCGCACAGGGGGCGGTGAACACTGAAGCTTTCTTT
CDR3 protein: CASSAQGAVNTEAFF

J gene: TRBJ2-1
clone size: -
V gene: TRBV11-2
D gene: TRBD2
CDR3 DNA: TGTGCCAGCAGCCAAACGGGGACTAGCGGAAACAATGAGCAGTTCTTC
CDR3 protein: CASSQTGTSGNNEQFF

J gene: TRBJ2-5
clone size: -
V gene: TRBV5-1
D gene: -
CDR3 DNA: TGCGCCAGCAGCCCACAGGGTTTTGGGGAGACCCAGTACTTC
CDR3 protein: CASSPQGFGETQYF

J gene: TRBJ2-4
clone size: -
V gene: TRBV10-3
D gene: -
CDR3 DNA: TGTGCCATCAGCTCGGACGGCAGTCTAGCCAAAAACATTCAGTACTTC
CDR3 protein: CAISSDGSLAKNIQYF